The 22 T cell receptor beta chains presented below share a single source sample, sequenced in a study of blood T cell repertoires in COVID-19. The table came from immunoSEQ multiplex PCR; TCRdb's copy has only in-frame clones and leaves some out. The repertoire holds roughly 200,000 clones, with about 82% as singletons. The specimen sequenced was PBMCs or T cells enriched from blood (not recorded which). These receptor sequences come from a man in his forties with acute COVID-19.

The rearrangement uses TRBV28 and TRBJ1-2; 10 nucleotides match TRBD1. Per the germline V gene, CDR1 is MDHEN and CDR2 is SYDVKM. V lost 3 bases, J lost 4 bases, and 8 bases stayed unmatched. The CDR3 contains 16 residues. This chain's CDR3 is CASSLPGQGVIYGYTF. The CDR3 nucleotides read TGTGCCAGCAGTTTGCCTGGACAGGGGGTGATCTATGGCTACACCTTC.

J is TRBJ2-6 and V is TRBV4-2, with TRBD2 matching 8 bases. Germline V gene sequence: CDR1 LGHNA, CDR2 YNFKEQ. CDR3 size: 17 residues. The trim removed 6 bases at V and 0 bases at J, leaving 7 bases unmatched. Here the CDR3 reads CASRTAGGASGANVLTF. The CDR3 nucleotides are TGTGCCAGCAGGACGGCGGGAGGAGCCTCTGGGGCCAACGTCCTGACTTTC.

The chain combines TRBV10-1 with TRBJ2-2; tentatively, D is TRBD2 (5 bases). Germline-derived CDR1 and CDR2 are WNHNN and SYGVQD (reference sequence). The CDR3 is 14 residues long. Trimming stripped 3 bases from V and 6 bases from J, with 11 bases between. Here the CDR3 reads CASSDLAAPGELFF. CDR3 coding DNA: TGCGCCAGCAGTGATCTAGCCGCCCCCGGGGAGCTGTTTTTT.

The V and J genes are TRBV28 and TRBJ2-7; 10 positions agree with TRBD2. Trimming took 7 bases from V and 1 from J; bases not matched to a gene: 7. CDR3 size: 15 residues. Germline V gives CDR1 MDHEN, CDR2 SYDVKM. The DNA for the CDR3 is TGTGCCAGCATCCCTAGCGGGAGCGGGTCCTACGAGCAGTACTTC. Its translation is CASIPSGSGSYEQYF.

The V gene is TRBV25-1, the J gene TRBJ2-2; no definite D call. V shed 4 bases and J shed 1 base, with 13 bases lying between them. This CDR3 contains 16 residues. CDR1 and CDR2 from the germline V gene are MGHDK and SYGVNS. The CDR3 reads CASSAPTALNTGELFF. The DNA of the CDR3 is TGTGCCAGCAGTGCGCCTACAGCCCTGAACACCGGGGAGCTGTTTTTT.

The chain uses TRBV7-9 and TRBJ2-7; D may be TRBD1 (6 bases). The V gene's germline CDR1 is SEHNR and CDR2 FQNEAQ (reference sequence). Trimming left V 0 bases short and J 7 bases short, with 7 bases between. This CDR3 spans 12 amino acids. DNA of the CDR3: TGTGCCAGCAGCTTAGCCCAGGGGGAGCAGTACTTC. Translated, it gives CASSLAQGEQYF. The variable domain in full, with the rest retrieved from reference TRBV7-9 and TRBJ2-7, is DTGVSQNPRHKITKRGQNVTFRCDPISEHNRLYWYRQTLGQGPEFLTYFQNEAQLEKSRLLSDRFSAERPKGSFSTLEIQRTEQGDSAMYLCASSLAQGEQYFGPGTRLTVT.

The chain couples TRBV12-3 or TRBV12-4 to TRBJ1-2; no firm D call. The V gene lost 3 bases and the J gene lost 8 bases, with 13 bases spanning the gap. This CDR3 is 13 amino acids long. CDR3 nucleotide sequence: TGTGCCAGCAGTTTCCGGGGAGTAGGGGGCTACACCTTC. Translation: CASSFRGVGGYTF.

The chain carries TRBV5-5 and TRBJ2-2, with 7 bases aligning to TRBD1. This CDR3 has 14 amino acids. V was clipped by 0 bases and J by 6 bases; unmatched bases: 2. Germline V gene sequence: CDR1 SGHKS, CDR2 YYEKEE (reference sequence). This CDR3 is CASSLVQGAGELFF. CDR3 DNA sequence: TGTGCCAGCAGCTTGGTTCAGGGGGCCGGGGAGCTGTTTTTT.

The rearrangement joins TRBV10-3 to TRBJ2-5, with a weak D call TRBD2 (6 bases). This CDR3 region has 15 residues. The V gene lost 4 bases and the J gene lost 4 bases, with 16 bases spanning the gap. Per the germline V gene, CDR1 is ENHRY and CDR2 is SYGVKD. CDR3 protein: CAISAPGGERETQYF. The CDR3 DNA is TGTGCCATCAGTGCACCAGGAGGGGAGCGAGAGACCCAGTACTTC.

The chain carries TRBV28 and TRBJ1-2, with 7 positions matching TRBD1. CDR3 length: 14 amino acids. Trimming cost V 6 bases and J 4 bases; bases outside gene matches: 8. From germline, CDR1 is MDHEN and CDR2 SYDVKM. Written as DNA, the CDR3 is TGTGCCAGCAGCACAAGACAGGGAGCCTATGGCTACACCTTC. Residues: CASSTRQGAYGYTF.

The chain employs TRBV20-1 and TRBJ1-2, with D possibly TRBD1 on 5 matching bases. Trimming stripped 8 bases from V and 4 bases from J, with 11 bases between. This CDR3 is built from 11 residues. Per the germline V gene, CDR1 is DFQATT and CDR2 is SNEGSKA (reference sequence). CDR3 sequence reads: CSRTNAYGYTF. The DNA of the CDR3 is TGCAGTAGGACAAACGCCTATGGCTACACCTTC.

The chain combines TRBV29-1 with TRBJ2-2; no firm D call. Trimming took 3 bases from V and 6 from J, leaving 8 bases between them. CDR3 length: 12 residues. Germline V CDR1 and CDR2: SQVTM, ANQGSEA. This chain's CDR3 is CSVDGPSGELFF. Here the CDR3 DNA reads TGCAGCGTTGATGGGCCTTCCGGGGAGCTGTTTTTT.

This chain connects TRBV7-9 to TRBJ2-5; 11 positions match TRBD2. The germline V gene has CDR1 SEHNR and CDR2 FQNEAQ (reference sequence). After removal of 5 bases from V and 5 bases from J, the junction contained 4 bases not matched to a gene. The CDR3 loop spans 14 amino acids. CDR3 nucleotides: TGTGCCAGCAGCGCGACTAGCGGGATTGAGACCCAGTACTTC. Translation: CASSATSGIETQYF.

The J gene is TRBJ1-1, the V gene TRBV5-1; TRBD1 matches 8 bases. After removal of 1 base from V and 4 bases from J, the junction contained 3 bases not matched to a gene. In germline, CDR1 is SGHRS, CDR2 YFSETQ. There are 14 residues in the CDR3. The CDR3 here is CASSLRTGFTEAFF. DNA of the CDR3: TGCGCCAGCAGCTTGAGGACAGGGTTCACTGAAGCTTTCTTT.

This clone has only a few counts. The chain is built from TRBV24-1 and TRBJ2-1; TRBD2 aligns across 8 bases. Looked up from germline, CDR1 is KGHDR and CDR2 is SFDVKD. This CDR3 is 13 amino acids long. V lost 8 bases to trimming and J lost 3 bases; unmatched junction nucleotides: 2. CDR3 residues: CATTGLDYNEQFF. The CDR3 nucleotides read TGTGCCACCACGGGACTAGACTACAATGAGCAGTTCTTC.

V gene TRBV3-1 (or the pseudogene TRBV3-2) combines with J gene TRBJ2-4; 7 nucleotides agree with TRBD1. Germline lookup yields CDR1 LGHDT and CDR2 YNNKEL (reference sequence). V shed 4 bases and J 0 bases; nucleotides not matched to a gene: 15. This CDR3 spans 19 amino acids. In nucleotides, the CDR3 is TGTGCCAGCAGCCCAGAAACCGCCGGGACAGACCTAGCCAAAAACATTCAGTACTTC. Protein product: CASSPETAGTDLAKNIQYF.

This rearrangement joins TRBV2 to TRBJ2-7; 8 bases are shared with TRBD1. Trimming cost V 6 bases and J 4 bases; bases outside gene matches: 11. Germline assignment: CDR1 SNHLY and CDR2 FYNNEI. This CDR3 has 15 amino acids. The CDR3 DNA sequence: TGTGCCAGCAGATACGACCGGGACAGGTATTACGAGCAGTACTTC. This encodes CASRYDRDRYYEQYF.

The rearrangement joins TRBV27 to TRBJ1-1, with D possibly being TRBD1 (6 bases). Looked up from germline, CDR1 is MNHEY and CDR2 is SMNVEV (reference sequence). Trimming took 6 bases from V and 6 from J, leaving 11 bases between them. This CDR3 has 12 residues. The CDR3 loop is CASREGGAEAFF. The CDR3 DNA reads TGTGCCAGCAGAGAGGGGGGGGCTGAAGCTTTCTTT.

The V gene is TRBV7-3, the J gene TRBJ2-3; 10 bases are a match to TRBD2. Germline lookup yields CDR1 SGHTA and CDR2 FQGTGA. The CDR3 contains 18 residues. The V and J ends lost 2 bases and 2 bases, in that order; junction bases with no gene match: 10. The CDR3 region is CASSLARIAGGTTDTQYF. The CDR3 DNA reads TGTGCCAGCAGCTTAGCTAGAATAGCGGGAGGTACCACAGATACGCAGTATTTT.

This chain connects TRBV28 to TRBJ1-2, with D unclear. CDR3 length equals 11 residues. Germline values: CDR1 MDHEN, CDR2 SYDVKM. V was trimmed by 2 bases and J by 7 bases, leaving 5 bases between them. The CDR3 spells CASSLRVGYTF. CDR3 nucleotides: TGTGCCAGCAGTTTACGGGTTGGCTACACCTTC.

The chain is built from TRBV27 and TRBJ1-1, with D maybe TRBD1 (6 bases). There are 14 residues in the CDR3. V was pared by 6 bases and J by 3 bases, with 14 bases between. CDR1 MNHEY and CDR2 SMNVEV come from the germline V gene (reference sequence). The DNA for the CDR3 is TGTGCCAGCAGCCCCCTCGAGGGGGACACTGAAGCTTTCTTT. Protein: CASSPLEGDTEAFF.

This chain links TRBV2 with TRBJ2-7; D remains ambiguous. Per germline, CDR1 SNHLY and CDR2 FYNNEI. V was clipped by 7 bases and J by 3 bases, with 13 bases between them. The length of the CDR3 is 13 residues. This chain's CDR3 is CASNKSPGYEQYF. CDR3 coding DNA: TGTGCCAGCAATAAATCCCCCGGCTACGAGCAGTACTTC. The variable domain in full, completed from reference TRBV2 and TRBJ2-7, reads EPEVTQTPSHQVTQMGQEVILRCVPISNHLYFYWYRQILGQKVEFLVSFYNNEISEKSEIFDDQFSVERPDGSNFTLKIRSTKLEDSAMYFCASNKSPGYEQYFGPGTRLTVT.